This TCR beta chain was captured in a study of T cell changes during pregnancy in multiple sclerosis (dated by TCRdb to between 2017 and 2020). In terms of the full investigation: In women with multiple sclerosis, the researchers looked at how the T cell repertoire shifted as pregnancy progressed.

As to this clone: No cognate antigen has been identified for it. No much larger clonotype is one base removed from it; base qualities were not supplied.

The method was the immunoSEQ multiplex PCR assay. TCRdb obtained this table from immuneACCESS and retained in-frame rearrangements with V and J assigned. These tables miss some clones; where compared with another copy, unresolved V genes account for less than half of the shortfall, and the remainder is unexplained. The sample yields tens of thousands of clones; around nine tenths were counted once. Around 2.2% of the sample is in the top ten clones. The CDR1 and CDR2 encoded by the germline V gene are SQVTM and ANQGSEA. Deletion took 5 bases off V and 1 base off J, with a span of 5 bases between the germline ends. Spanning cysteine to phenylalanine, the CDR3 consists of 11 amino acids. Just the 33-base CDR3 DNA is kept, in frame starting at base 1.

The sequence joins TRBV29-1 to TRBJ1-1, with the identity of the D gene unclear. The sequencing used peripheral blood, collected in the second trimester of pregnancy. The source of this sequence is a female donor in good health, enrolled as a control in a pregnancy study. The CDR3 sequence is CSVSENTEAFF. The sequence in DNA is TGCAGCGTTTCAGAGAACACTGAAGCTTTCTTT.